These 25 T cell receptor beta chains share one sample of origin, sequenced in a study of glioma-infiltrating T cells after dendritic cell vaccination. Generated by immunoSEQ multiplex PCR, the TCRdb table keeps only in-frame clones and is missing some. The sample holds approximately 100,000 clones, around three quarters seen once. Sequenced material: blood, taken before dendritic cell vaccination. The receptors here all came from a human donor with glioblastoma.

V gene TRBV19 combines with J gene TRBJ1-3, with D unclear. V was shortened by 6 bases and J by 9 bases, with 18 bases between the two germline ends. The length of the CDR3 is 14 residues. In germline, CDR1 is LNHDA, CDR2 SQIVND (reference sequence). This CDR3 reads CASSLLGGWGTIYF. The DNA for the CDR3 is TGTGCCAGTAGCCTCTTGGGAGGTTGGGGCACCATATATTTT.

V gene TRBV13 combines with J gene TRBJ1-1, with D unresolved. With 5 bases removed from V and 6 bases from J, the gap between germline ends came to 19 bases. The CDR3 consists of 15 residues. Germline loops: CDR1 PRHDT, CDR2 FYEKMQ (reference sequence). As DNA, the CDR3 is TGTGCCAGCAGCCTCAGAAGGAGGGCCGGCGCTGAAGCTTTCTTT. Protein: CASSLRRRAGAEAFF.

This clone occurred once. The chain is built from TRBV5-4 and TRBJ2-3, with 10 bases identical to TRBD2. Germline V gene lookup returns CDR1 SGHNT and CDR2 YYREEE (reference sequence). The CDR3 length is 15 residues. V lost 4 bases to trimming and J lost 6 bases; unmatched junction nucleotides: 8. In DNA, the CDR3 is TGTGCCAGCAGCCAGACTCTAGCGGGAGTTGATACGCAGTATTTT. This codes for CASSQTLAGVDTQYF.

V gene TRBV6-1 combines with J gene TRBJ2-4, with D maybe TRBD1 (6 bases). Germline-derived CDR1 and CDR2 are MNHNS and SASEGT. Trimming cost V 4 bases and J 1 base, with 17 bases left between them. The CDR3 contains 17 residues. CDR3 bases: TGTGCCAGCAGTGCCCAATACGACAGGTTTGCCAAAAACATTCAGTACTTC. Protein sequence: CASSAQYDRFAKNIQYF.

In regard to this clone: An end of the junction differs from the germline gene, which may be a read error. The chain is built from TRBV10-3 and TRBJ2-1; D possibly corresponds to TRBD2 (6 bases). The CDR3 spans 13 residues. Germline V CDR1 and CDR2: ENHRY, SYGVKD. The CDR3 DNA follows: TGTGCCATCAGTGAGAGGGCTCCCGGGACGGGAGTCTTC. Translated, it gives CAISERAPGTGVF.

The V call is TRBV7-9, the J call TRBJ1-4; no reliable D call. Germline lookup yields CDR1 SEHNR and CDR2 FQNEAQ (reference sequence). The CDR3 covers 15 residues. Trimming pared 5 bases from V and 6 bases from J, leaving 16 bases between. In DNA, the CDR3 is TGTGCCAGCAGCCCCGCGGGGATTTCCGATGAAAAACTGTTTTTT. Protein product: CASSPAGISDEKLFF. Full variable domain (outside the CDR3, taken from reference TRBV7-9 and TRBJ1-4): DTGVSQNPRHKITKRGQNVTFRCDPISEHNRLYWYRQTLGQGPEFLTYFQNEAQLEKSRLLSDRFSAERPKGSFSTLEIQRTEQGDSAMYLCASSPAGISDEKLFFGSGTQLSVL.

This clone was seen once. This chain joins TRBV9 and TRBJ2-1; 11 bases fit TRBD2. Trimming at V came to 4 bases and at J to 7 bases, leaving 7 bases not matched to a gene. The CDR3 length is 15 residues. Germline CDR1 reads SGDLS; CDR2 reads YYNGEE. The CDR3 loop reads CASSPHGLAGNEQFF. CDR3 bases: TGTGCCAGCAGCCCCCACGGACTAGCGGGTAATGAGCAGTTCTTC. The entire variable domain, with the rest obtained from reference TRBV9 and TRBJ2-1, is as follows: DSGVTQTPKHLITATGQRVTLRCSPRSGDLSVYWYQQSLDQGLQFLIQYYNGEERAKGNILERFSAQQFPDLHSELNLSSLELGDSALYFCASSPHGLAGNEQFFGPGTRLTVL.

The gene calls are TRBV5-1 and TRBJ1-2, with 7 bases fitting TRBD1. V lost 0 bases, J lost 6 bases, and 8 bases stayed unmatched. The CDR3 contains 15 residues. Germline assignment: CDR1 SGHRS and CDR2 YFSETQ. CDR3 DNA sequence: TGCGCCAGCAGCTTGGGGTCCAGGACAGGAGATGGCTACACCTTC. It is translated as CASSLGSRTGDGYTF.

This chain links TRBV2 with TRBJ1-4; tentative D call: TRBD1 (5 bases). Trimming shortened V by 8 bases and J by 2 bases, and 6 bases separated the two germline ends. The CDR3 is 12 amino acids. Germline V CDR1 and CDR2: SNHLY, FYNNEI. The CDR3 coding sequence is TGTGCCAGCCGGGGGACTAATGAAAAACTGTTTTTT. This sequence encodes CASRGTNEKLFF.

A word on this clone: Other DNA sequences in the same sample also yield this CDR3. The chain combines TRBV18 with TRBJ1-1, with D possibly matching TRBD1 (6 bases). Per the germline V gene, CDR1 is KGHSH and CDR2 is LQKENI. The CDR3 is 14 amino acids. Trimming pared 0 bases from V and 1 base from J, leaving 6 bases between. The CDR3 bases are TGTGCCAGCTCACCACCAGGGGGGAACACTGAAGCTTTCTTT. Its translation: CASSPPGGNTEAFF. Supplemented by reference TRBV18 and TRBJ1-1, the full variable domain reads NAGVMQNPRHLVRRRGQEARLRCSPMKGHSHVYWYRQLPEEGLKFMVYLQKENIIDESGMPKERFSAEFPKEGPSILRIQQVVRGDSAAYFCASSPPGGNTEAFFGQGTRLTVV.

V is TRBV19 and J is TRBJ1-4; a weak D match, TRBD1 (6 bases). Germline CDR1 reads LNHDA; CDR2 reads SQIVND (reference sequence). The V and J ends lost 3 bases and 8 bases respectively, with 16 bases between them. CDR3 length: 15 residues. The CDR3 coding sequence is TGTGCCAGTAGTATGGTCCCCGGACAGTGGGAAAAACTGTTTTTT. This sequence encodes CASSMVPGQWEKLFF.

This rearrangement joins TRBV19 to TRBJ2-1; TRBD1 matches 7 bases. Trimming removed 2 bases from V and 6 bases from J; junction bases left unmatched: 4. This CDR3 is 14 amino acids long. In germline, CDR1 is LNHDA, CDR2 SQIVND (reference sequence). The CDR3 loop is CASSIQGESNEQFF. In DNA form, the CDR3 reads TGTGCCAGTAGTATACAGGGGGAAAGCAATGAGCAGTTCTTC.

This clone turned up a few times. With only one base between it and a far larger clone, this is likely a read error. Other DNA sequences in this specimen translate into the identical CDR3. This sequence joins TRBV9 and TRBJ1-5; tentatively, D is TRBD1 (6 bases). There are 14 residues in the CDR3. With 2 bases removed from V and 7 bases from J, the gap between germline ends came to 13 bases. Per germline, CDR1 SGDLS and CDR2 YYNGEE. The CDR3 loop is CASSVEGGLQPQHF. As DNA, the CDR3 is TGTGCCAGCAGCGTCGAAGGGGGTTTACAGCCCCAGCATTTT.

Comment on this clone: Other DNA sequences in this sample translate to the same CDR3. The J gene is TRBJ2-5, the V gene TRBV2; D perhaps matches TRBD2 (6 bases). V was cut by 7 bases and J by 1 base, with 10 bases left in between. The CDR3 runs 13 residues. Germline V gives CDR1 SNHLY, CDR2 FYNNEI. The CDR3 here is CASKGGVQETQYF. Here the CDR3 DNA reads TGTGCCAGCAAAGGAGGGGTCCAAGAGACCCAGTACTTC. The full variable domain, with the rest looked up from reference TRBV2 and TRBJ2-5, is EPEVTQTPSHQVTQMGQEVILRCVPISNHLYFYWYRQILGQKVEFLVSFYNNEISEKSEIFDDQFSVERPDGSNFTLKIRSTKLEDSAMYFCASKGGVQETQYFGPGTRLLVL.

This clone was detected only once. The chain is built from TRBV19 and TRBJ1-3; weak D call: TRBD1 (6 bases). The V end was cut by 8 bases, the J end by 8 bases, with 16 bases between. Germline V gene data show CDR1 as LNHDA and CDR2 as SQIVND (reference sequence). The CDR3 loop spans 13 amino acids. CDR3 DNA: TGTGCCAGTGGGGACACCGTGCACGACACCATATATTTT. Its translation is CASGDTVHDTIYF.

The V gene is TRBV7-2, the J gene TRBJ2-3; maybe TRBD2 (6 bases). The CDR3 is 13 residues long. Trimming removed 5 bases from V and 5 bases from J, with 11 bases in between. The germline V gene has CDR1 SGHTA and CDR2 FQGNSA. CDR3 in DNA: TGTGCCAGCAGCACCCAGGGAGGAGATACGCAGTATTTT. Translating it yields CASSTQGGDTQYF.

This clone has only a few counts. V usage is TRBV19 and J usage is TRBJ1-5; a weak D match, TRBD1 (6 bases). This CDR3 is 13 amino acids long. Germline CDR1 LNHDA, CDR2 SQIVND (reference sequence). V was clipped by 10 bases and J by 6 bases, with 16 bases between them. The CDR3 here is CATASGDTQPQHF. CDR3 in DNA: TGTGCCACCGCCTCAGGGGATACTCAGCCCCAGCATTTT.

This clone was seen a handful of times. The rearrangement links TRBV11-2 to TRBJ1-1; 8 bases are a match to TRBD1. Germline-derived CDR1 and CDR2 are SGHAT and FQNNGV. V shed 4 bases and J 3 bases; nucleotides not matched to a gene: 4. This CDR3 region has 14 residues. CDR3 in DNA: TGTGCCAGCAGCTCCCCGACAGGGGACACTGAAGCTTTCTTT. Translated: CASSSPTGDTEAFF.

The rearrangement joins TRBV5-1 to TRBJ2-1; 14 bases are shared with TRBD2. The CDR3 has 15 residues. The junction had 4 bases not matched to a gene; V was cut back by 4 bases and J by 7 bases. Looked up from germline, CDR1 is SGHRS and CDR2 is YFSETQ. The CDR3 sequence is CASSPGTSGSNEQFF. CDR3 sequence (DNA): TGCGCCAGCAGCCCCGGGACTAGCGGGAGTAATGAGCAGTTCTTC.

This chain joins TRBV11-2 and TRBJ2-5, with a weak D call TRBD2 (7 bases). The CDR3 length is 13 residues. CDR1 and CDR2 from the germline V gene are SGHAT and FQNNGV. The germline V and J ends were trimmed by 3 bases and 5 bases, with 10 bases remaining between them. CDR3 sequence reads: CASSLGGGETQYF. In DNA form, the CDR3 reads TGTGCCAGCAGCTTGGGAGGGGGGGAGACCCAGTACTTC.

The gene calls are TRBV18 and TRBJ1-2; the D is unclear. The CDR3 totals 14 residues. V was trimmed by 1 base and J by 8 bases, leaving 14 bases between them. Germline V gene sequence: CDR1 KGHSH, CDR2 LQKENI. The CDR3 spells CASSPLSGVGGYTF. The CDR3 DNA reads as TGTGCCAGCTCACCACTCTCCGGGGTGGGAGGCTACACCTTC.

The rearrangement joins TRBV10-2 to TRBJ2-1, with 10 bases fitting TRBD1. The CDR3 covers 15 residues. The germline gives CDR1 WSHSY, CDR2 SAAADI. V shed 1 base, J shed 7 bases, and the junction held 4 bases outside the gene matches. CDR3 in DNA: TGCGCCAGCAGTGAGTTCTGGACAGGGGGGAATGAGCAGTTCTTC. Translating it yields CASSEFWTGGNEQFF.

This clone appeared a few times. V is TRBV5-4 and J is TRBJ2-1; the D gene is possibly TRBD1 (5 bases). The germline CDR1 and CDR2 sequences are SGHNT and YYREEE (reference sequence). Trimming pared 0 bases from V and 4 bases from J, leaving 11 bases between. CDR3 length: 15 residues. CDR3 nucleotide sequence: TGTGCCAGCAGCTTGGTAGGGGTATCTTACAATGAGCAGTTCTTC. This codes for CASSLVGVSYNEQFF.

The chain recombines TRBV28 with TRBJ2-7; D remains unclear. Germline-derived CDR1 and CDR2 are MDHEN and SYDVKM. V gave up 3 bases and J gave up 1 base, with 7 bases separating them. The CDR3 is made up of 13 amino acids. CDR3 amino acids: CASSFPGSYEQYF. Written as DNA, the CDR3 is TGTGCCAGCAGTTTTCCGGGTTCCTACGAGCAGTACTTC.

The J gene is TRBJ1-6, the V gene TRBV30; 7 bases align to TRBD1. The CDR3 runs to 15 residues. The germline CDR1 and CDR2 sequences are GTSNPN and SVGIG (reference sequence). The trim removed 0 bases at V and 11 bases at J, leaving 10 bases unmatched. CDR3 DNA: TGTGCCTGGAGTGTACCCGACAGGGAATCAGCACCCCTCCACTTT. It translates to CAWSVPDRESAPLHF.